These 16 T cell receptor beta chains came from one sample sequenced in a study of CD8+CD57+ T cells in acquired aplastic anemia. Profiles of TCR beta VDJ and CDR3 were generated from a genomic DNA template. One entry per CDR3 protein, called by TCRdb with MiXCR from the reads. The data contain under 200,000 distinct CDR3 sequences, 40% to 55% of them singletons. By flow cytometry, patients selected for sequencing had shown an expansion of CD8+CD57+ cells. The sample taken for sequencing was sorted CD4+, CD8+, or CD8+CD57+ T cells (not recorded which) from PBMCs. These receptors were collected from a human donor with aplastic anemia.

As for this clonotype: A much more abundant neighbour one base away suggests this may be a read error. Because the CDR3 is missing its conserved closing phenylalanine or tryptophan, this is likely a read error. The V call is TRBV9, the J call TRBJ2-1; D gene uncertain. The length of the CDR3 is 18 residues. Germline values: CDR1 SGDLS, CDR2 YYNGEE. Trimming took off 0 bases at V and 5 bases at J, with 21 bases between the two ends. DNA for the CDR3: TGTGCCAGCAGCGTAGGGGTGCTGGGTCGAGTTTTGGACAATGAGCAGTTCCTC. This translates into CASSVGVLGRVLDNEQFL.

This clonotype appeared many times. The chain employs TRBV14 and TRBJ1-2; a weak D match, TRBD1 (5 bases). The CDR3 covers 15 residues. V was cut by 4 bases and J by 4 bases, with 16 bases left in between. The germline gives CDR1 SGHDN, CDR2 FVKESK. The CDR3 loop reads CASSLTTQGAYGYTF. CDR3 sequence (DNA): TGTGCCAGCAGCCTCACTACTCAGGGCGCCTATGGCTACACCTTC.

This chain uses TRBV5-1 with TRBJ2-1; TRBD1 agrees at 11 bases. The J segment lost 6 bases and the V segment lost 1 base, leaving 3 bases of the junction unmatched. Germline V gene data show CDR1 as SGHRS and CDR2 as YFSETQ. The CDR3 spans 15 residues. In nucleotides, the CDR3 is TGCGCCAGCAGCTTGCCGGGACAGGGGGTCAATGAGCAGTTCTTC. It specifies CASSLPGQGVNEQFF.

This clonotype showed up many times. The V gene is TRBV25-1, the J gene TRBJ2-7; 7 bases align to TRBD1. This CDR3 has 15 residues. V shed 4 bases and J 2 bases; nucleotides not matched to a gene: 8. CDR1 is MGHDK and CDR2 is SYGVNS in the germline V gene. CDR3: CASSVPGQPTYEQYF. The CDR3 coding sequence is TGTGCCAGCAGTGTCCCGGGACAGCCGACCTACGAGCAGTACTTC.

With respect to this clonotype: A much more abundant neighbour one base away suggests this may be a read error. J is TRBJ2-5 and V is TRBV7-3; 11 bases fit TRBD2. This CDR3 has 16 amino acids. Unmatched junction bases numbered 7, after V lost 5 bases and J lost 2 bases. Germline V gives CDR1 SGHTA, CDR2 FQGTGA. The CDR3 loop is CASSLIAGGKQETQYF. Written as DNA, the CDR3 is TGTGCCAGCAGCCTTATAGCGGGGGGGAAACAAGAGACCCAGTACTTC.

This chain links TRBV7-2 with TRBJ2-6; D might be TRBD1 or TRBD2, each matching 5 bases. This CDR3 has 15 residues. V shed 1 base and J shed 13 bases, with 17 bases lying between them. Germline V gene lookup returns CDR1 SGHTA and CDR2 FQGNSA. Written as DNA, the CDR3 is TGTGCCAGCAGCTTAGACGGGGCCGGGGCAGGGGTCCTGACTTTC. This encodes CASSLDGAGAGVLTF.

The chain joins TRBV7-9 to TRBJ2-7, with D possibly TRBD1 on 5 matching bases. Per germline, CDR1 SEHNR and CDR2 FQNEAQ (reference sequence). This CDR3 is 12 amino acids long. V shed 4 bases and J shed 4 bases, with 8 bases lying between them. The DNA for the CDR3 is TGTGCCAGCAGCTCCGGACATTACGAGCAGTACTTC. The encoded protein is CASSSGHYEQYF. Together with reference TRBV7-9 and TRBJ2-7, the CDR3 gives the full variable domain: DTGVSQNPRHKITKRGQNVTFRCDPISEHNRLYWYRQTLGQGPEFLTYFQNEAQLEKSRLLSDRFSAERPKGSFSTLEIQRTEQGDSAMYLCASSSGHYEQYFGPGTRLTVT.

The count of this clonotype is one. The chain employs TRBV5-1 and TRBJ2-5; 7 nucleotides agree with TRBD1. Germline CDR1 is SGHRS and CDR2 is YFSETQ. CDR3 length equals 15 residues. With 1 base clipped from V and 1 base from J, the junction kept 4 bases outside the gene matches. For the CDR3, the DNA is TGCGCCAGCAGCTTGCCCCAGGGGGTCCAAGAGACCCAGTACTTC. This translates into CASSLPQGVQETQYF.

This clonotype showed up just once. The V gene is TRBV12-3 or TRBV12-4, the J gene TRBJ2-1; the D gene is possibly TRBD1 (6 bases). The CDR3 contains 14 residues. The V end lost 4 bases, the J end lost 4 bases, and 11 bases lay between the germline ends. CDR3 sequence reads: CASSYGDKYNEQFF. CDR3 nucleotides: TGTGCCAGCAGTTATGGGGACAAGTACAATGAGCAGTTCTTC.

The table lists this clonotype with a few counts. The chain links TRBV25-1 to TRBJ2-7, with D perhaps TRBD2 (6 bases). Germline V gene sequence: CDR1 MGHDK, CDR2 SYGVNS. V was cut by 8 bases and J by 5 bases, with 7 bases left in between. The CDR3 length is 10 residues. CDR3 sequence reads: CASGGDEQYF. The CDR3 nucleotides are TGTGCCAGCGGCGGGGACGAGCAGTACTTC.

The J gene is TRBJ2-5, the V gene TRBV9; tentatively, D is TRBD1 or TRBD2 (5 bases each). Between the trimmed V and J ends, which lost 0 bases and 4 bases, there was a span of 10 bases. In germline, CDR1 is SGDLS, CDR2 YYNGEE. This CDR3 contains 14 residues. The CDR3 coding sequence is TGTGCCAGCAGCGTAGGAGGGGCCCGAGAGACCCAGTACTTC. This codes for CASSVGGARETQYF.

This clonotype occurred many times. The V call is TRBV7-2, the J call TRBJ2-5; 8 nucleotides match TRBD2. Trimming cost V 1 base and J 4 bases; bases outside gene matches: 11. CDR3 size: 17 residues. Germline V CDR1 and CDR2: SGHTA, FQGNSA. The CDR3 nucleotides are TGTGCCAGCAGCTTAGGGTTTTCTAGCCGGGGGGGAGAGACCCAGTACTTC. This codes for CASSLGFSSRGGETQYF. Using reference TRBV7-2 and TRBJ2-5 for the parts outside the CDR3, the full variable domain is GAGVSQSPSNKVTEKGKDVELRCDPISGHTALYWYRQSLGQGLEFLIYFQGNSAPDKSGLPSDRFSAERTGGSVSTLTIQRTQQEDSAVYLCASSLGFSSRGGETQYFGPGTRLLVL.

The rearrangement uses TRBV12-3 or TRBV12-4 and TRBJ2-7; 13 bases line up with TRBD2. V shed 7 bases and J 5 bases; nucleotides not matched to a gene: 8. This CDR3 spans 15 amino acids. The CDR3 loop is CASIARLAGGHEQYF. CDR3 nucleotides: TGTGCCAGCATCGCTAGACTAGCGGGGGGCCACGAGCAGTACTTC.

The chain carries TRBV7-9 and TRBJ2-3; possibly TRBD1 for D (6 bases). V lost 7 bases and J lost 3, with 14 bases in between. From germline, CDR1 is SEHNR and CDR2 FQNEAQ (reference sequence). This CDR3 comprises 14 residues. The CDR3 coding sequence is TGTGCCAGCAAGGGGACACGATTTACAGATACGCAGTATTTT. It yields the protein CASKGTRFTDTQYF. Full variable domain (missing parts from reference TRBV7-9 and TRBJ2-3): DTGVSQNPRHKITKRGQNVTFRCDPISEHNRLYWYRQTLGQGPEFLTYFQNEAQLEKSRLLSDRFSAERPKGSFSTLEIQRTEQGDSAMYLCASKGTRFTDTQYFGPGTRLTVL.

The chain recombines TRBV20-1 with TRBJ1-2; tentative D call: TRBD1 (5 bases). Germline CDR1 and CDR2: DFQATT and SNEGSKA (reference sequence). This CDR3 contains 12 residues. The ends were cut back, 5 bases at V and 4 bases at J, with 11 bases in the middle. CDR3: CSAGATSYGYTF. The CDR3 DNA is TGCAGTGCTGGGGCGACATCCTATGGCTACACCTTC.

This clonotype was seen only a few times. The chain has TRBV6-1 and TRBJ2-3; TRBD1 matches at 7 bases. Germline CDR1 is MNHNS and CDR2 is SASEGT. The CDR3 consists of 14 residues. J was trimmed by 3 bases and V by 6 bases; bases with no gene match: 6. CDR3 loop: CASSRQGLTDTQYF. In DNA form, the CDR3 reads TGTGCCAGCAGCCGACAGGGATTAACAGATACGCAGTATTTT.